By its share, the clone carrying this T cell receptor beta chain is medium-sized (0.01 to 0.1%). What it recognizes is unknown. The sorted Tregs were CD4+CD25+CD127-/low cells. The study's findings and limits: Tumor memory CD4+ T cell TCR gene usage clustered with blood and lymph node memory CD4+ cells and lymph node naive CD4+ cells. Whole repertoires were not studied in the larger cohort, only one V-J beta rearrangement. Tumor-infiltrating Treg TCR alpha and beta sequences overlapped most with tumor naive CD4+ T cells, then blood naive.

Full-length variable regions came from constant-region reverse primers plus semi-nested Nested Universal Primer A PCR. Each CDR3 protein gets one entry after TCRdb re-called the 5' RACE reads with MiXCR. The data show fewer than 12,000 distinct CDR3 sequences, roughly 15% seen once. The CDR3 is 14 amino acids. V was clipped by 5 bases and J by 3 bases, with 14 bases between them. CDR1 SGHRS and CDR2 YFSETQ come from the germline V gene. The origin of this receptor is a female donor with breast cancer. The rearrangement links TRBV5-1 to TRBJ1-1, with D possibly matching TRBD1 (5 bases). Specimen: Tregs sorted from a lymph node. In nucleotides, the CDR3 is TGCGCCAGCAGAGGGAGGGGCACGGACACTGAAGCTTTCTTT. Residues: CASRGRGTDTEAFF. Based on the CDR3 plus reference TRBV5-1 and TRBJ1-1, the full variable domain is KAGVTQTPRYLIKTRGQQVTLSCSPISGHRSVSWYQQTPGQGLQFLFEYFSETQRNKGNFPGRFSGRQFSNSRSEMNVSTLELGDSALYLCASRGRGTDTEAFFGQGTRLTVV.